The sequence of this TCR beta chain was determined in a study of siplizumab effects on memory and regulatory T cells. Per individual sample, approximately 100,000 TCR templates were assayed. Libraries were prepared by immunoSEQ multiplex PCR; TCRdb keeps only in-frame clonotypes and omits some of them. The data show roughly 60,000 clones, 93% seen once. Sequencing used CD8+ T cells sorted from blood. The TCR was taken from a human donor in good health.

This CDR3 reads CASSPTGGLQETQYF. CDR3 nucleotide sequence: TGTGCCAGCAGCCCGACAGGGGGGCTACAAGAGACCCAGTACTTC. The gene calls are TRBV14 and TRBJ2-5, with 9 bases matching TRBD1. This CDR3 is 15 amino acids long. V shed 4 bases, J shed 2 bases, and the junction held 5 bases outside the gene matches. Germline assignment: CDR1 SGHDN and CDR2 FVKESK.